This T cell receptor beta chain stems from a study of T cell responses to AZD1222 COVID-19 vaccine. Study results and caveats: The study found vaccine-associated CD4 TCRs spanning spike, dominant at 160-218 and 743-854. Possibly, clonal diversity was underestimated; donors were largely white British and included more females.

CDR3 length: 14 residues. Trimming took 1 base from V and 8 from J, leaving 9 bases between them. Germline V gives CDR1 KGHSH, CDR2 LQKENI. As for this clone: The antigen remains undetermined.

Using immunoSEQ multiplex PCR, the repertoire was profiled, and TCRdb retains in-frame clones only, with some absent. The sample lists approximately 110,000 clones; 88% were seen once. The clonotype comes from an adult in good health. This chain connects TRBV18 to TRBJ1-6; D is ambiguous. Sequenced here: peripheral blood, sampled on day 0 of AZD1222 vaccination. CDR3 DNA: TGTGCCAGCTCACCACAGACACCTGATTCACCCCTCCACTTT. This sequence encodes CASSPQTPDSPLHF.